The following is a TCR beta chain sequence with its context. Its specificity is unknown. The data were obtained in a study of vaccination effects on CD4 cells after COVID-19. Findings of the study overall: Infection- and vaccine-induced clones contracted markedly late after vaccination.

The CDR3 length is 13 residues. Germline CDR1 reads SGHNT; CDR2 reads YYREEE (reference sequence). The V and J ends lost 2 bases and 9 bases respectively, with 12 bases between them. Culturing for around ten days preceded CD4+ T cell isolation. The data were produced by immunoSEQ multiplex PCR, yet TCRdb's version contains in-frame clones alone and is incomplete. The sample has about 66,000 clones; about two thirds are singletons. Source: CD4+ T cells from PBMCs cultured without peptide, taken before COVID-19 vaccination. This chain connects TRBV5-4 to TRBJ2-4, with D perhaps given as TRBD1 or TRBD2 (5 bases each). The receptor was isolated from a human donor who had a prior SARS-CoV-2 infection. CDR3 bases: TGTGCCAGCAGCTTTGGGGGTCTAGCCATTCAGTACTTC. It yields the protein CASSFGGLAIQYF.